The entry below gives a single T cell receptor (beta chain) sequence along with its context. No antigen is known for it. This sample is part of a study of post-analysis software for immune sequencing data. About the research overall: Relapsing-remitting, secondary progressive and progressive-relapsing forms of multiple sclerosis all featured among disease courses.

The library was made from cDNA and included unique molecular identifiers. TCRdb reanalysed the PCR reads using MiXCR and keeps one entry per CDR3 protein. Counted here are hundreds of thousands of distinct CDR3 sequences, 55% to 60% occurring once; the ten biggest clones make up 11%. Points from the study as a whole: Comparison of patients with controls showed about 5 TRBV segments more frequent in patients, TRBV5-6, TRBV5-1 and TRBV20-1 among them. When compared against controls, multiple sclerosis patients showed significantly lower normalized Chao1 diversity.

The CDR3 is 17 residues long. V was cut by 5 bases and J by 4 bases, with 21 bases left in between. Germline CDR1 and CDR2: SGHAT and FQNNGV. This chain connects TRBV11-2 to TRBJ2-1; possibly TRBD2 for D (7 bases). This receptor was taken from a girl aged 2 to 10 with multiple sclerosis. Sequencing was done on a sample of blood. CDR3 sequence (DNA): TGTGCCAGCAGCCCCCAAGGGGGGGCCGACTTGTACAATGAGCAGTTCTTC. Translated, it gives CASSPQGGADLYNEQFF.